This T cell receptor beta chain was found in a study of T cells in Graves' hyperthyroidism and ophthalmopathy (dated by TCRdb to about 2019). As for the study more broadly: Peripheral blood was sampled at the time of initial diagnosis, prior to any treatment. Prospective prediction of ophthalmopathy was tested in an independent validation cohort consisting of fewer than 20 hyperthyroidism patients and more than 15 patients who later progressed to ophthalmopathy. The paper describes TCR Vbeta CDR3 sequencing of 135 peripheral blood samples, made up of some 40 ophthalmopathy patients, roughly 75 hyperthyroidism patients and 17 progressor patients. After sampling, hyperthyroidism patients received methimazole starting at 30 mg daily, and ophthalmopathy patients received high-dose intravenous methylprednisolone. The roughly 90 discovery patients were divided at random into training and test sets in a 7:3 ratio. In addition, the study compared T-cell repertoires in thyroid tissue and in blood from six Graves' hyperthyroidism patients. To identify TCR V-J signatures that set the groups apart, the researchers used a discovery cohort of approximately 98 patients, made up of 40 to 45 with Graves' ophthalmopathy and some 56 with stable Graves' hyperthyroidism.

Findings and caveats that apply to the study as a whole: In cross-validation, a model built on a 13 V-J signature told ophthalmopathy apart from stable hyperthyroidism with under 90% sensitivity and approximately 81% specificity, and in testing the same model reached 80%/75%. Most expanded thyroid clonotypes (frequency above 0.001) were also found in blood, which suggests that blood repertoires may mirror thyroid immune responses. In validation, the model predicted progression to ophthalmopathy with approximately 70% sensitivity and about 73% specificity, a median of about 6 months before onset. No statistical method was used to set the sample size in advance, and investigators knew the group allocation.

The TCR beta CDR3 regions were amplified from the RNA transcripts. A first-round RT-PCR of the TCR CDR3 used the HTBI primer set with the Qiagen OneStep RT-PCR kit. Libraries were constructed in a second round of multiplex PCR, after which size selection and purification were performed. The libraries were sequenced on an Illumina HiSeq2000 using paired-end 100 bp reads. The authors processed their data as follows. SOAPnuke was used to process the raw data, with reads discarded if the reads contained adapters or uncalled bases, had a mean Phred below 15, or lacked an exact constant-primer or identifier match. High-quality paired reads were merged with COPE v1.2.5, and unique nucleotide sequences were defined as clonotypes. Clonotypes were aligned to IMGT TRBV, TRBD and TRBJ reference segments using MiTCR v1.1. Analysis was restricted to V-J combinations with a frequency above 0.0001, which covered over 98% of repertoires. A TCS score was defined as the ratio of F50 (clonal expansion) to E x V (chaos), with BLOSUM62-based TCRdist applied between CDR3 peptides within each V-J. Welch's t-statistics and random forest reduced fewer than 600 V-J features to about 13, which were used in a naive Bayes classifier (R e1071). The public reads were run again by TCRdb, first through fastp at Q25 and then through MiXCR, and only productive beta chains were kept. Every CDR3 protein is listed once, alongside the most common genes and DNA of its rows. The V and J calls shown here were made by TCRdb, not taken from the authors' results. Counted in this sample were 620,000 or so distinct CDR3 sequences; around 13% of them appeared once. The ten largest clones represent 12% of the sample.

Ophthalmopathy patients had moderately to severely active disease, Clinical Activity Score of at least 3, NOSPECS grade of at least 4, and duration under 3 months. Any patient with an uncontrolled infection, another autoimmune disease, pregnancy or lactation was excluded. Diagnoses were based on clinical symptoms, serum thyroxine and TRAb, thyroid ultrasound and orbital computed tomography. PBMCs were separated from over 9 ml of fresh peripheral blood using Ficoll-Paque density gradient centrifugation. Total RNA was extracted using Trizol reagent, and RNA quality was assessed on an Agilent 2100 Bioanalyzer. This clonotype was recorded many times. What this receptor recognizes is not known. Base qualities are not at hand, and no much larger clone is one base apart. The sequencing sample was made of blood. This clonotype was sampled from a woman between 50 and 59 years old with Graves' ophthalmopathy.

The DNA sequence reads TGCAGTGCTAGAGGTTCTGGACTATCGGGAGATACGCAGTATTTT. Translated, this is CSARGSGLSGDTQYF. The rearranged segments are TRBV20-1 and TRBJ2-3; the D segment could be TRBD2, given 6 matching bases. The trim is 1 base for V and 5 bases for J, with a gap of 16 bases between the germline ends. The CDR3 covers 15 residues, taking in both the cysteine and the phenylalanine. Of all the DNA, just the CDR3 is kept, 45 bases in frame from base 1. Based on the germline V gene (reference sequence), the CDR1 and CDR2 sequences are DFQATT and SNEGSKA.